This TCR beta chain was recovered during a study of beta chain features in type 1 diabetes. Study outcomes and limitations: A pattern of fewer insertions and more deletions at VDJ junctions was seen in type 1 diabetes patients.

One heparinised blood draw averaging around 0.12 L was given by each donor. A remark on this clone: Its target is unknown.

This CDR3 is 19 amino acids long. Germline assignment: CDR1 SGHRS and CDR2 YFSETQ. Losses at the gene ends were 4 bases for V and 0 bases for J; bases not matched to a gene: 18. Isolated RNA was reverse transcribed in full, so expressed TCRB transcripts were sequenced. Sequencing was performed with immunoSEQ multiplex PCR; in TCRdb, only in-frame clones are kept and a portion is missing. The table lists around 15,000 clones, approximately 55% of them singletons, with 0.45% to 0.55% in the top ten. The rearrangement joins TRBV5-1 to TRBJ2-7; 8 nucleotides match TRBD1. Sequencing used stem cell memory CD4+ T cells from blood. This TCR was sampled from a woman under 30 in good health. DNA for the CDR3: TGCGCCAGCAGCCACTGGACAGGGTCCGCGAAAAGGAGCTCCTACGAGCAGTACTTC. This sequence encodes CASSHWTGSAKRSSYEQYF.